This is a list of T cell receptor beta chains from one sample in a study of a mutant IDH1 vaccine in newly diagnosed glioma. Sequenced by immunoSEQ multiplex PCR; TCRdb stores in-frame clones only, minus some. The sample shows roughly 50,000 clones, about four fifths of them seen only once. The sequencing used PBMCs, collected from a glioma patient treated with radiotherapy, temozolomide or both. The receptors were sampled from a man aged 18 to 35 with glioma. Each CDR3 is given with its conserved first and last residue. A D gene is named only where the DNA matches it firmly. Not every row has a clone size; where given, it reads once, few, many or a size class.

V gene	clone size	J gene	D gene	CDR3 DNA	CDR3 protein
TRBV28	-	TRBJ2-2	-	TGTGCCAGCTGCCGGGCAGTCACCGGGGAGCTGTTTTTT	CASCRAVTGELFF
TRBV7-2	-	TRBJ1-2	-	TGTGCCAGCAGACCGAGGGGAAGTGATGGCTACACCTTC	CASRPRGSDGYTF
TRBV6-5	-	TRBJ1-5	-	TGTGCCAGCAGTTACTCGAATCGAGCGGGGCCCCAGCATTTT	CASSYSNRAGPQHF
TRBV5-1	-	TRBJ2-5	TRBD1	TGCGCCAGCAGCCGGGCCTCCGGGACAGGGAAAGAGACCCAGTACTTC	CASSRASGTGKETQYF
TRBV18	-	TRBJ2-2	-	TGTGCCAGCTCACCACCCGGATTTAACACCGGGGAGCTGTTTTTT	CASSPPGFNTGELFF
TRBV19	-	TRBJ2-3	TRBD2	TGTGCCAGTAGTTCTACGAGCGGGAGTTTTGGCACAGATACGCAGTATTTT	CASSSTSGSFGTDTQYF
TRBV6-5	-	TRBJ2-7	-	TGTGCCAGCAGTTACCGCGGGGAGTCCTACGAGCAGTACTTC	CASSYRGESYEQYF
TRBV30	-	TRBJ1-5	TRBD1	TGTGCCTGGAGTGTATCAGGGGGCCAGCCCCAGCATTTT	CAWSVSGGQPQHF
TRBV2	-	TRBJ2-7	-	TGTGCCAGCAGCCTGACACCCCCGGAGCAGTACTTC	CASSLTPPEQYF
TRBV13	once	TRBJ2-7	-	TGTGCCAGCAGCCTTCCCGCGGGCGAGCAGTACTTC	CASSLPAGEQYF
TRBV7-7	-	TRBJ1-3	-	TGTGCTAGCAGCCCCCACCTGGGTAACACCATATATTTT	CASSPHLGNTIYF
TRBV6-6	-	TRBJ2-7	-	TGTGCCAGCAGTTACAGGGGCATCTACGAGCAGTACTTC	CASSYRGIYEQYF
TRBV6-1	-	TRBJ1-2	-	TGTGCCAGCAGTGAAAACCCGGGGGATTGGGGCGGCTACACCTTC	CASSENPGDWGGYTF
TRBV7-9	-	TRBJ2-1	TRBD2	TGTGCCAGCAGCCGAGGGACTAGCCATGAGCAGTTCTTC	CASSRGTSHEQFF
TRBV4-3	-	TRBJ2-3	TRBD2	TGCGCCAGCAGCCAAGATCCACAGGCGGGAGGTACAGATACGCAGTATTTT	CASSQDPQAGGTDTQYF